A selection of T cell receptor beta chains follows, all from one sample in a study of low-dose radiotherapy and immunotherapy resistance in tumors. TCRdb processed the reads anew with MiXCR; each CDR3 protein has one entry. This table holds around 33,000 distinct CDR3 sequences, around 54% found once. Sequencing used PBMCs, obtained after low-dose radiotherapy plus immunotherapy. The receptor source for this set is a male donor with gallbladder cancer. CDR3s include the opening cysteine and the closing phenylalanine or tryptophan. Each record gives: V gene, J gene, D gene, clone size, CDR3 protein, CDR3 DNA. A D gene is named only where the DNA matches it firmly. A clone size is listed for some rows: how often the clone was seen (once, few, many), or a class if it is expanded.

>TRBV11-1|TRBJ2-3|.|few
CASSLALPTDTQYF
TGTGCCAGCAGCTTAGCACTTCCCACAGATACGCAGTATTTT
>TRBV6-1|TRBJ2-7|TRBD1|few
CASTQGQSYEQYF
TGTGCCAGCACCCAGGGACAGTCCTACGAGCAGTACTTC
>TRBV7-9|TRBJ2-1|TRBD2|.
CASSPRTSGGAYEQFF
TGTGCCAGCAGCCCCCGGACTAGCGGGGGGGCATATGAGCAGTTCTTC
>TRBV2|TRBJ1-3|.|medium-sized
CASSPGRPPEVIYF
TGTGCCAGCAGCCCGGGACGTCCCCCGGAGGTCATATATTTT
>TRBV6-6|TRBJ2-3|TRBD1|.
CASSWGTGKSTDTQYF
TGTGCCAGCAGTTGGGGGACAGGGAAAAGCACAGATACGCAGTATTTT
>TRBV11-3|TRBJ2-3|.|once
CASSLDWTDTDTQYF
TGTGCCAGCAGCTTAGATTGGACCGACACAGATACGCAGTATTTT
>TRBV6-1|TRBJ2-7|.|.
CASSTGWFSYEQYF
TGTGCCAGCAGTACAGGGTGGTTCTCCTACGAGCAGTACTTC
>TRBV6-2/TRBV6-3|TRBJ1-6|.|medium-sized
CASSENPRGHSPLHF
TGTGCCAGCAGTGAAAATCCTAGGGGCCACTCACCCCTCCACTTT
>TRBV24-1|TRBJ2-1|.|.
CATSAGLPPYNEQFF
TGTGCCACCAGTGCCGGACTACCCCCCTACAATGAGCAGTTCTTC
>TRBV20-1|TRBJ2-1|.|.
CSARGPGSEQFF
TGCAGTGCTAGAGGCCCGGGTAGTGAGCAGTTCTTC
>TRBV7-2|TRBJ1-6|.|.
CASSSDYNSPLHF
TGTGCCAGCAGCTCGGATTATAATTCACCCCTCCACTTT
>TRBV18|TRBJ1-5|.|medium-sized
CASSPVEGGQPQHF
TGTGCCAGCTCACCAGTAGAGGGTGGGCAGCCCCAGCATTTT
>TRBV28|TRBJ2-1|.|many
CASSSGLRPYNEQFF
TGTGCCAGCAGTTCGGGACTCCGCCCCTACAATGAGCAGTTCTTC
>TRBV6-1|TRBJ2-1|.|.
CASSRGNEQFF
TGTGCCAGCAGTCGGGGTAATGAGCAGTTCTTC
>TRBV5-6|TRBJ1-5|.|medium-sized
CASSLGQLNQPQHF
TGTGCCAGCAGCTTGGGTCAGTTAAATCAGCCCCAGCATTTT
>TRBV7-6|TRBJ1-1|.|.
CASSHGQRAMNTEAFF
TGTGCCAGCAGCCATGGACAGCGGGCTATGAACACTGAAGCTTTCTTT
>TRBV21-1|TRBJ2-7|.|.
CASSKAEGRQIRSYEQYF
TGTGCCAGCAGCAAGGCTGAGGGACGGCAGATACGCTCCTACGAGCAGTACTTC
>TRBV29-1|TRBJ1-2|.|many
CSVDTGGYGYTF
TGCAGCGTTGATACGGGTGGCTATGGCTACACCTTC
>TRBV29-1|TRBJ2-3|TRBD2|.
CSDLLAGAADTQYF
TGCAGCGACCTACTAGCGGGAGCGGCAGATACGCAGTATTTT
>TRBV11-2|TRBJ1-3|.|many
CASSFGAGSFGGNTIYF
TGTGCCAGCAGCTTCGGGGCAGGGTCCTTCGGAGGAAACACCATATATTTT
>TRBV5-1|TRBJ2-3|TRBD2|medium-sized
CASSLVGLAGSTDTQYF
TGCGCCAGCAGCTTGGTAGGCCTAGCGGGGAGCACAGATACGCAGTATTTT